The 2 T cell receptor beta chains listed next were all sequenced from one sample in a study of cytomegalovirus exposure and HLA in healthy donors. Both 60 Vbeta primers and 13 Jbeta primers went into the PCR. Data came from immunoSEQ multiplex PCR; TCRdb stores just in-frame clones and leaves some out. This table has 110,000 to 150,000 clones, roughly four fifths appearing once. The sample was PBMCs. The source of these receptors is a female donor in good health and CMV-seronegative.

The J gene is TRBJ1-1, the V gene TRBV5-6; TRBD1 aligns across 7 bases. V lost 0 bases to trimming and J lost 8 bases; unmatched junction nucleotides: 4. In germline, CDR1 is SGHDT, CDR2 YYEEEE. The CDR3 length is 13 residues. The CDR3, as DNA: TGTGCCAGCAGCTTGGGGGGACAGTGCGAAGCTTTCTTT. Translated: CASSLGGQCEAFF.

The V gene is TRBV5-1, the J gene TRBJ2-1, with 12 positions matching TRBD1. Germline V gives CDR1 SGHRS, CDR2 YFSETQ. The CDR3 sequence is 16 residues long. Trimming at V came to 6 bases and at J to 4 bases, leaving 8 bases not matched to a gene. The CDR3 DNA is TGCGCCAGCACCCCGTCGGGACAGGGGGCTTACAATGAGCAGTTCTTC. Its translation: CASTPSGQGAYNEQFF.